This T cell receptor (beta chain) came from a study of glioma-infiltrating T cells after dendritic cell vaccination. Study as a whole: Patients received autologous tumor lysate-pulsed dendritic cell vaccination between about 2002 and 2013. Three intradermal dendritic cell vaccine injections were given every two weeks.

Up to 2 ug genomic DNA was used for TCRB CDR3 amplification. Primers: 60 V beta forward and 13 J beta reverse. Sequencing was performed with immunoSEQ multiplex PCR; in TCRdb, only in-frame clones are kept and a portion is missing. The table records over 90,000 clones, around 80% of them present only once. Time point reported: after dendritic cell vaccination, including at tumor progression/relapse. In germline, CDR1 is SQVTM, CDR2 ANQGSEA. The CDR3 covers 12 residues. Trimming removed 6 bases at V and 4 bases at J, with 12 bases between. This sample comprised blood, obtained after dendritic cell vaccination. The V call is TRBV29-1, the J call TRBJ1-1; D is unresolved. The receptor's source is a human donor with glioblastoma. The CDR3 coding sequence is TGCAGCGTCACCACCGGGTTCACTGAAGCTTTCTTT. This translates into CSVTTGFTEAFF.